This T cell receptor beta chain was identified during a study of identical twins. Broader study findings: Reduced insertions were recorded for abundant cord blood beta clonotypes, with no such pattern in memory repertoires. Models underestimated TCR alpha sharing (out-of-frame) in monozygotic twins.

Many counts were recorded for this clonotype. The antigen remains unidentified. TCRdb reanalysed the 5' RACE reads using MiXCR and keeps one entry per CDR3 protein. This repertoire shows around 530,000 distinct CDR3 sequences, around 15% found once; its top ten account for 0.44%. Per the germline V gene, CDR1 is LGHNA and CDR2 is YNFKEQ. CDR3 length: 13 residues. V lost 3 bases to trimming and J lost 5 bases, with 10 bases between them. The same sample was also used in a study of yellow fever vaccine responses in identical twins.

The rearrangement joins TRBV4-2 to TRBJ2-5, with D hard to call. The TCR sequence derives from a woman in her late teens or twenties in good health. Sequencing was performed on CD4+ T cells sorted from blood. This CDR3 reads CASSHLSGETQYF. Written as DNA, the CDR3 is TGTGCCAGCAGCCATCTGTCTGGGGAGACCCAGTACTTC.